A single sample is the source of the 5 T cell receptor beta chains below, sequenced in a study of blood T cell repertoires in COVID-19. The method was immunoSEQ multiplex PCR; TCRdb's version includes in-frame clones alone and lacks a portion of them. The sample records 210,000 or so clones, 70% to 90% being singletons. The sequencing sample was made of peripheral blood. These receptors all come from a woman aged 18-29 years who had recovered from COVID-19.

This clone was seen a handful of times. This chain joins TRBV28 and TRBJ1-1; TRBD1 might be the D (6 bases). V shed 7 bases and J shed 6 bases, with 18 bases lying between them. This CDR3 spans 14 amino acids. The germline V gene has CDR1 MDHEN and CDR2 SYDVKM. This CDR3 is CASMQGFASAEAFF. CDR3 DNA: TGTGCCAGCATGCAGGGGTTTGCTAGTGCTGAAGCTTTCTTT.

Comment on this clone: Other DNA sequences from this sample encode an identical CDR3 as well. The J gene is TRBJ1-5, the V gene TRBV15, with a weak D call TRBD1 (5 bases). The CDR3 sequence is 13 residues long. Germline V gene data show CDR1 as LNHNV and CDR2 as YYDKDF (reference sequence). Between the trimmed V and J ends, which lost 8 bases and 3 bases, there was a span of 11 bases. The DNA for the CDR3 is TGTGCCACCTCCCAGGGTTCCAATCAGCCCCAGCATTTT. Translation: CATSQGSNQPQHF.

The rearrangement joins TRBV15 to TRBJ2-7; D possibly corresponds to TRBD1 (6 bases). Looked up from germline, CDR1 is LNHNV and CDR2 is YYDKDF (reference sequence). CDR3 length equals 15 residues. The V end lost 3 bases, the J end lost 2 bases, and 14 bases lay between the germline ends. Here the CDR3 DNA reads TGTGCCACCAGCAGCAGTCAGGGGTACCCCTACGAGCAGTACTTC. It is translated as CATSSSQGYPYEQYF.

The chain is built from TRBV19 and TRBJ2-7; D not certain. CDR1 is LNHDA and CDR2 is SQIVND in the germline V gene (reference sequence). The CDR3 is made up of 13 amino acids. Trimming pared 3 bases from V and 2 bases from J, leaving 8 bases between. The CDR3 nucleotides are TGTGCCAGTAGTATCTCCCTCCCCTACGAGCAGTACTTC. Translating it yields CASSISLPYEQYF.

The rearrangement joins TRBV13 to TRBJ2-3, with TRBD2 identical over 9 bases. This CDR3 is built from 16 residues. J lost 0 bases, V lost 5 bases, and 6 bases had no gene match. Germline CDR1 reads PRHDT; CDR2 reads FYEKMQ (reference sequence). The DNA of the CDR3 is TGTGCCAGCAGCCGAGGGACTAGCCCTAGCACAGATACGCAGTATTTT. This encodes CASSRGTSPSTDTQYF.